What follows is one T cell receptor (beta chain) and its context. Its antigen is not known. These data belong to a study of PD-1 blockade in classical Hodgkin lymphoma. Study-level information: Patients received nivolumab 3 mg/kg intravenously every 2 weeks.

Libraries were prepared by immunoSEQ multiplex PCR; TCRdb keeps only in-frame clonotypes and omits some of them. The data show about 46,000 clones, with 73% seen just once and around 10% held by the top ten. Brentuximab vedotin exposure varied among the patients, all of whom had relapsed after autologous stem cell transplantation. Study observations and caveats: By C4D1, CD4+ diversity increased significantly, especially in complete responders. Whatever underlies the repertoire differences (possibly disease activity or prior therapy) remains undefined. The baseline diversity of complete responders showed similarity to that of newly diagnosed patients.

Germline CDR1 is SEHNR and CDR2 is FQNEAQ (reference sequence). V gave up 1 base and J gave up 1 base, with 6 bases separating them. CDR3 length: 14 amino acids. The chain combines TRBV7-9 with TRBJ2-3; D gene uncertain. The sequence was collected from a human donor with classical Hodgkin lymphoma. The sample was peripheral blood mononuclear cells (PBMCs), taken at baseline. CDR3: CASSLVKGTDTQYF. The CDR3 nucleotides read TGTGCCAGCAGCTTAGTCAAGGGCACAGATACGCAGTATTTT. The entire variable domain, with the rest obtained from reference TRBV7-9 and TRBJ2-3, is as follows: DTGVSQNPRHKITKRGQNVTFRCDPISEHNRLYWYRQTLGQGPEFLTYFQNEAQLEKSRLLSDRFSAERPKGSFSTLEIQRTEQGDSAMYLCASSLVKGTDTQYFGPGTRLTVL.